These T cell receptor beta chains were read from a single sample in a study of blood T cell repertoires in COVID-19. This table comes from immunoSEQ multiplex PCR, and its TCRdb copy is limited to in-frame clones, with some not included. The profile covers about 370,000 clones, with more than 70% appearing a single time and around 3% taken by the ten largest. The sequencing input was peripheral blood. The receptors come from a woman aged 25 to 45 with COVID-19, enrolled during active disease. Each CDR3 is given with its conserved first and last residue. The D gene is left open where the match is weak. Expanded clones get a size class; other rows say once, few or many, or leave the size out.

len	d_gene	j_gene	abundance	v_gene	CDR3aa	CDR3nt
15	TRBD2	TRBJ2-1	few	TRBV6-4	CASSTLAGVIDEQFF	TGTGCCAGCAGTACGCTAGCGGGAGTCATTGATGAGCAGTTCTTC
15	.	TRBJ2-3	.	TRBV4-3	CASSQEFGRVDTQYF	TGCGCCAGCAGCCAAGAATTCGGCAGGGTTGATACGCAGTATTTT
15	TRBD2	TRBJ2-1	once	TRBV28	CASWTGTSVRNEQFF	TGTGCCAGTTGGACCGGGACTAGCGTTCGCAATGAGCAGTTCTTC
19	TRBD2	TRBJ2-5	.	TRBV5-4	CASSLRLAGPRARTETQYF	TGTGCCAGCAGCCTCAGACTAGCGGGACCGAGGGCCCGAACGGAGACCCAGTACTTC
16	TRBD1	TRBJ2-3	.	TRBV3-1/TRBV3-2	CASSPGTGEGLDTQYF	TGTGCCAGCAGCCCGGGGACAGGGGAAGGATTGGATACGCAGTATTTT
11	.	TRBJ2-1	once	TRBV6-2/TRBV6-3	CASSYLLEQFF	TGTGCCAGCAGTTATCTCCTTGAGCAGTTCTTC
16	.	TRBJ1-2	.	TRBV27	CASSPRDTRGPTGYTF	TGTGCCAGCAGTCCCCGGGACACCCGGGGCCCCACCGGCTACACCTTC
16	TRBD1	TRBJ2-7	.	TRBV7-9	CASSLSQGRPSYEQYF	TGTGCCAGCAGCTTATCACAGGGGCGTCCCTCCTACGAGCAGTACTTC
15	.	TRBJ1-5	.	TRBV19	CASSMRETGRQPQHF	TGTGCCAGTAGTATGAGGGAGACAGGTCGTCAGCCCCAGCATTTT
16	TRBD1	TRBJ1-1	.	TRBV20-1	CSASKRARGLWAEAFF	TGCAGTGCTAGTAAACGGGCCAGGGGGCTTTGGGCTGAAGCTTTCTTT
20	TRBD2	TRBJ2-1	once	TRBV4-3	CASSPLPGASGDLSYNEQFF	TGCGCCAGCAGCCCCCTACCCGGGGCTAGCGGGGACCTTTCCTACAATGAGCAGTTCTTC
15	.	TRBJ2-2	.	TRBV14	CASSQGRGYTGELFF	TGTGCCAGCAGCCAAGGAAGGGGATATACCGGGGAGCTGTTTTTT
15	TRBD1	TRBJ1-2	.	TRBV11-3	CASSPSTGRDYGYTF	TGTGCCAGCAGCCCATCGACAGGGCGGGACTATGGCTACACCTTC
14	TRBD1	TRBJ1-1	.	TRBV6-2/TRBV6-3	CASSLLGRTGEAFF	TGTGCCAGCAGCCTACTTGGGAGGACAGGGGAGGCTTTCTTT